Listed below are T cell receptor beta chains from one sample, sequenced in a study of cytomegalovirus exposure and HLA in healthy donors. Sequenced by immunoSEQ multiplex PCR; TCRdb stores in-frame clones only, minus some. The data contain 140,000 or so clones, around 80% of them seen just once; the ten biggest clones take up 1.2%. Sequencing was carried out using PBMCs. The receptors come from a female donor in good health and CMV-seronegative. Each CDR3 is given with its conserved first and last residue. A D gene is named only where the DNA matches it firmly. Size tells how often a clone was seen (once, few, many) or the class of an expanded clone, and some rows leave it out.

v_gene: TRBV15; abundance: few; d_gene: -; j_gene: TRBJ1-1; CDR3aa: CATSRRGSTEAFF; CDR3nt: TGTGCCACCAGCAGAAGGGGTTCCACTGAAGCTTTCTTT
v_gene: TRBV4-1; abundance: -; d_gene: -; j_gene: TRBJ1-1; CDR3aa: CASSQPTGLNTEAFF; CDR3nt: TGCGCCAGCAGCCAACCTACAGGCTTGAACACTGAAGCTTTCTTT
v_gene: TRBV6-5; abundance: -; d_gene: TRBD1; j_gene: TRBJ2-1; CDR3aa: CASSWTGGYNEQFF; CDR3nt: TGTGCCAGCAGTTGGACAGGAGGCTACAATGAGCAGTTCTTC
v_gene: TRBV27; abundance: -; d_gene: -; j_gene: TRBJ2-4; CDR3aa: CASSLLAQNIQYF; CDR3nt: TGTGCCAGCAGTTTATTGGCTCAAAACATTCAGTACTTC
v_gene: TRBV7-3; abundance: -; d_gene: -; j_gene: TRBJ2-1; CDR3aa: CASSEQGLGYNEQFF; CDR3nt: TGTGCCAGCAGCGAGCAGGGCCTGGGGTACAATGAGCAGTTCTTC
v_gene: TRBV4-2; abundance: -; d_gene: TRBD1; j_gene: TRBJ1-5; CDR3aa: CASSQDQDRGNQPQHF; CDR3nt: TGTGCCAGCAGCCAAGATCAGGACAGGGGCAATCAGCCCCAGCATTTT
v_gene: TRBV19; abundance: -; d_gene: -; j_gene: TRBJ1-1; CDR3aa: CASSIGSGVDTEAFF; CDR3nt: TGTGCCAGTAGTATTGGGTCAGGCGTAGACACTGAAGCTTTCTTT
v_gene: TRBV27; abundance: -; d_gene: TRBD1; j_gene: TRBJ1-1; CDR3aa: CASSPRQGKAFF; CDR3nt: TGTGCCAGCAGTCCCAGACAGGGTAAAGCTTTCTTT
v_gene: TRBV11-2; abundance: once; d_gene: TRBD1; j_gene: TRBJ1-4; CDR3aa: CASSRIDRANEKLFF; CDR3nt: TGTGCCAGCAGCCGTATTGACAGGGCAAATGAAAAACTGTTTTTT
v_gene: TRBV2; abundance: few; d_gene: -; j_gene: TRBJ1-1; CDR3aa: CASSEFRGTEAFF; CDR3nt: TGTGCCAGCAGTGAATTTCGGGGGACTGAAGCTTTCTTT